The present entry profiles one T cell receptor beta chain with its context. Its target is unknown. This sample is part of a study of immune evolution from preneoplasia to lung adenocarcinoma. Findings and caveats of the study: From normal lung to invasive adenocarcinoma, top clone frequencies appeared to decrease.

The germline V gene has CDR1 MNHEY and CDR2 SMNVEV (reference sequence). V was trimmed by 6 bases and J by 3 bases, leaving 10 bases between them. The CDR3 runs to 13 residues. The data were produced by immunoSEQ multiplex PCR, yet TCRdb's version contains in-frame clones alone and is incomplete. This table has around 7,000 clones, roughly 80% appearing once. This chain connects TRBV27 to TRBJ2-3; a possible D gene is TRBD1 (5 bases). What was sequenced was FFPE atypical adenomatous hyperplasia tissue from the lung. Subset specified: atypical adenomatous hyperplasia (AAH), lung preneoplasia. This sequence was found in a donor at least 70 years old with lung adenocarcinoma. Some clones in this sample may be carry-over from other donors' samples. Written as DNA, the CDR3 is TGTGCCAGCAGCTTAGGGGTGACAGATACGCAGTATTTT. This encodes CASSLGVTDTQYF.